The rows below give T cell receptor beta chains drawn from one sample of a study of blood T cell repertoires in COVID-19. Sequenced by immunoSEQ multiplex PCR; TCRdb stores in-frame clones only, minus some. The sample has a few hundred thousand clones, 82% seen once. Sequenced input: PBMCs or T cells enriched from blood (not recorded which). These receptors all come from a woman aged 55-69 years who had recovered from COVID-19. The CDR3 runs from the conserved cysteine through the conserved F or W. A D gene is named only where the DNA matches it firmly. The listing skips clone size in some rows; elsewhere it reads once, few, many or a size class.

cdr3_length	clone_size	d_call	v_call	j_call	cdr3_aa	cdr3_nt
16	NA	TRBD1	TRBV5-1	TRBJ1-6	CASSAYGGQANSPLHF	TGCGCCAGCAGCGCCTACGGAGGACAGGCCAATTCACCCCTCCACTTT
14	NA	TRBD2	TRBV7-2	TRBJ2-7	CASSLAGGSYEQYF	TGTGCCAGCAGCTTAGCGGGAGGGTCCTACGAGCAGTACTTC
15	NA	TRBD1	TRBV2	TRBJ2-5	CASSSGQGIQETQYF	TGTGCCAGCAGTTCGGGACAGGGTATCCAAGAGACCCAGTACTTC
15	few	TRBD1	TRBV6-2/TRBV6-3	TRBJ1-2	CASSARQGARYGYTF	TGTGCCAGCAGCGCTCGACAGGGGGCGAGGTATGGCTACACCTTC
15	NA	NA	TRBV5-4	TRBJ2-7	CASSLNQAVSYEQYF	TGTGCCAGCAGCTTGAACCAGGCTGTCTCCTACGAGCAGTACTTC
14	NA	NA	TRBV9	TRBJ1-1	CASSVEHGYTEAFF	TGTGCCAGCAGCGTAGAACACGGGTACACTGAAGCTTTCTTT
15	NA	TRBD2	TRBV7-2	TRBJ2-1	CASSLGLNSYNEQFF	TGTGCCAGCAGCTTGGGACTAAACTCCTACAATGAGCAGTTCTTC
15	NA	TRBD2	TRBV7-3	TRBJ2-4	CASSPGGGAKNIQYF	TGTGCCAGCAGCCCCGGGGGGGGCGCCAAAAACATTCAGTACTTC
16	NA	NA	TRBV7-2	TRBJ2-2	CASSQQGNSNTGELFF	TGTGCCAGCAGCCAACAGGGAAACTCGAACACCGGGGAGCTGTTTTTT
14	few	NA	TRBV5-1	TRBJ1-1	CASSSSPRNTEAFF	TGCGCCAGCAGCTCGTCCCCCCGGAACACTGAAGCTTTCTTT
17	few	NA	TRBV9	TRBJ2-2	CASSVDPHSQVSGELFF	TGTGCCAGCAGCGTAGACCCTCATAGTCAAGTCTCCGGGGAGCTGTTTTTT
16	NA	TRBD2	TRBV4-3	TRBJ2-1	CASSQEASGGYNEQFF	TGCGCCAGCAGCCAAGAAGCTAGCGGGGGTTACAATGAGCAGTTCTTC
14	NA	TRBD1	TRBV9	TRBJ2-1	CASSSGTGANEQFF	TGTGCCAGCAGCTCCGGGACAGGGGCAAATGAGCAGTTCTTC
13	NA	NA	TRBV12-3/TRBV12-4	TRBJ2-2	CASSLRDTGELFF	TGTGCCAGCAGTTTACGGGACACCGGGGAGCTGTTTTTT
15	NA	TRBD2	TRBV4-2	TRBJ2-7	CASSRLAGGTYEQYF	TGTGCCAGCAGCCGACTAGCGGGAGGCACCTACGAGCAGTACTTC
15	once	TRBD1	TRBV4-3	TRBJ1-2	CASSQVGAGGDGYTF	TGCGCCAGCAGCCAAGTTGGGGCAGGGGGCGATGGCTACACCTTC
14	NA	NA	TRBV2	TRBJ2-3	CASGPLSGTDTQYF	TGTGCCAGCGGCCCCCTTAGCGGCACAGATACGCAGTATTTT
11	NA	NA	TRBV20-1	TRBJ2-1	CSARGNSEQFF	TGCAGTGCTAGAGGAAATAGTGAGCAGTTCTTC
14	NA	TRBD1	TRBV5-4	TRBJ1-2	CASSWGQGEYGYTF	TGTGCCAGCAGCTGGGGACAGGGGGAATATGGCTACACCTTC
15	few	TRBD1	TRBV19	TRBJ2-3	CASRGQGRSTDTQYF	TGTGCCAGTAGAGGACAGGGGAGGTCTACAGATACGCAGTATTTT
16	few	TRBD2	TRBV7-2	TRBJ2-7	CASSLLKSSGAGEQYF	TGTGCCAGCAGCCTCCTGAAGAGTAGCGGGGCAGGCGAGCAGTACTTC